A selection of T cell receptor beta chains follows, all from one sample in a study of regulatory T cells in long-lasting Graves disease. One entry per CDR3 protein results from TCRdb running MiXCR on the multiplex PCR reads. This table holds some 340,000 distinct CDR3 sequences, 12% found once. The sample also formed part of further work on T cells in Graves' hyperthyroidism and ophthalmopathy.

The specimen comprised peripheral blood mononuclear cells (PBMCs), sampled at new diagnosis, from a patient treated with antithyroid drugs. The receptors were sampled from a woman aged 18-35 years with Graves disease. The CDR3 runs from the conserved cysteine through the conserved F or W. Fields, in order: J gene, D gene, V gene, clone size, CDR3 protein, CDR3 DNA. The D gene is left open where the match is weak. Only some rows state a clone size, as once, few, many or a class for expanded clones.

>TRBJ2-2|TRBD2|TRBV20-1|many
CSAGTSGISNTGELFF
TGCAGTGCTGGCACTAGCGGGATCTCGAACACCGGGGAGCTGTTTTTT
>TRBJ2-5|-|TRBV7-9|many
CASNRLEDQETQYF
TGTGCCAGCAACAGATTGGAGGACCAAGAGACCCAGTACTTC
>TRBJ1-3|-|TRBV4-2|-
CASSPAQAGKDTIYF
TGTGCCAGCAGCCCGGCGCAGGCTGGAAAGGACACCATATATTTT
>TRBJ2-1|-|TRBV6-5|few
CASSYVVRGVGEQFF
TGTGCCAGCAGTTACGTCGTCAGGGGAGTGGGTGAGCAGTTCTTC
>TRBJ1-1|-|TRBV7-3|many
CASSSAGMNTEAFF
TGTGCCAGCAGCTCAGCGGGGATGAACACTGAAGCTTTCTTT
>TRBJ2-7|TRBD2|TRBV11-2|few
CASSFSPGREEYEQYF
TGTGCCAGCAGCTTCTCTCCGGGACGGGAGGAGTACGAGCAGTACTTC
>TRBJ2-2|TRBD1|TRBV3-1|many
CASSQDTGGTGELFF
TGTGCCAGCAGCCAAGATACAGGGGGAACCGGGGAGCTGTTTTTT
>TRBJ1-1|TRBD1|TRBV20-1|many
CSARDRLNTEAFF
TGCAGTGCTCGGGACAGACTGAACACTGAAGCTTTCTTT
>TRBJ2-7|TRBD1|TRBV7-2|-
CASSSGQGTLEQYF
TGTGCCAGCAGCTCGGGACAGGGGACCCTCGAGCAGTACTTC
>TRBJ1-2|-|TRBV12-3/TRBV12-4|many
CASSFFRGAYGVGYTF
TGTGCCAGCAGTTTCTTCCGGGGGGCGTATGGTGTTGGCTACACCTTC
>TRBJ1-2|-|TRBV19|-
CASSPTAYGYTF
TGTGCCAGTAGCCCTACCGCATATGGCTACACCTTC
>TRBJ2-7|TRBD1|TRBV6-4|-
CASSDWDRGYEQYF
TGTGCCAGCAGTGACTGGGACAGGGGCTACGAGCAGTACTTC
>TRBJ1-6|TRBD1|TRBV10-3|once
CAISEDRGYGSPLHF
TGTGCCATCAGTGAAGACAGGGGGTACGGTTCACCCCTCCACTTT
>TRBJ1-4|-|TRBV13|many
CASSLNRELFF
TGTGCCAGCAGCTTAAACAGGGAACTGTTTTTT